This TCR beta chain was documented in a study of control samples from healthy donors and cancer patients. Germline values: CDR1 LNHDA, CDR2 SQIVND (reference sequence). This CDR3 spans 15 amino acids. Unmatched junction bases numbered 15, after V lost 2 bases and J lost 14 bases. Clones were sequenced by immunoSEQ multiplex PCR, and TCRdb holds only the in-frame ones, with some missing. The repertoire holds approximately 100,000 clones, about 89% seen once, with over 20% in the top ten. This chain links TRBV19 with TRBJ1-2, with 9 bases matching TRBD1. Sequencing used blood. The clonotype comes from a man in his thirties or forties in good health. In DNA, the CDR3 is TGTGCCAGTAGTATAACGCCCGGGACAGGGCCATATCGGACCTTC. It translates to CASSITPGTGPYRTF.